The rows below give T cell receptor beta chains drawn from one sample of a study of T cells after yellow fever vaccination. TCRdb itself ran the 5' RACE reads through MiXCR, one entry per CDR3 protein. The sample has about 320,000 distinct CDR3 sequences, 6.5% to 8.5% seen once; the top ten hold roughly a sixth. Sequenced material: PBMCs, taken around 45 days after the first yellow fever vaccination. The receptors originated from a man between 18 and 29 years old who received the YFV17D yellow fever vaccine. CDR3s include the opening cysteine and the closing phenylalanine or tryptophan. The order of the fields is V gene, clone size, D gene, J gene, CDR3 DNA, CDR3 protein. The D gene is left open where the match is weak. Only part of the rows carry a size: once, few, many, or a class if the clone is expanded.

V: TRBV29-1; size: few; D: .; J: TRBJ1-1; DNA: TGCAGCGTTGAACGACAGCACACTGAAGCTTTCTTT; CDR3: CSVERQHTEAFF
V: TRBV9; size: many; D: TRBD1; J: TRBJ1-3; DNA: TGTGCCAGCAGCGCGGGACAGAGCTCTGGAAACACCATATATTTT; CDR3: CASSAGQSSGNTIYF
V: TRBV5-8; size: .; D: .; J: TRBJ2-5; DNA: TGTGCCAGCCCTTCCCGGCTGACCCAGTACTTC; CDR3: CASPSRLTQYF
V: TRBV7-9; size: many; D: TRBD1; J: TRBJ1-4; DNA: TGTGCCAGCAGCTTAGGCGGGACAGGCTCAAATGAAAAACTGTTTTTT; CDR3: CASSLGGTGSNEKLFF
V: TRBV5-1; size: many; D: .; J: TRBJ2-1; DNA: TGCGCCAGCAGCCAAAAATTGGGGGCTAGCGGAACGAATGAGCAGTTCTTC; CDR3: CASSQKLGASGTNEQFF
V: TRBV7-6; size: .; D: .; J: TRBJ2-2; DNA: TGTGCCAGCAGGTCACTCAGGACCGGGGAGCTGTTTTTT; CDR3: CASRSLRTGELFF
V: TRBV4-3; size: .; D: .; J: TRBJ1-4; DNA: TGCGCCAGCAGCCAAGATGGAGGAATAACAGGGAATAATGAAAAACTGTTTTTT; CDR3: CASSQDGGITGNNEKLFF
V: TRBV27; size: .; D: .; J: TRBJ1-5; DNA: TGTGCCAGCAGTTTCACTTCCCATAGCAATCAGCCCCAGCATTTT; CDR3: CASSFTSHSNQPQHF
V: TRBV9; size: .; D: TRBD2; J: TRBJ2-5; DNA: TGTGCCAGCAGCGCCCGGGGGGGCACAGTTCAAGAGACCCTGTACTTC; CDR3: CASSARGGTVQETLYF
V: TRBV7-9; size: few; D: .; J: TRBJ2-7; DNA: TGTGCCAGCAATCCGATCTACGAGCAGTACTTC; CDR3: CASNPIYEQYF
V: TRBV3-1; size: few; D: .; J: TRBJ2-1; DNA: TGTGCCAGCAGCCAACTTCACACCTCGGGGAATGAGCAGTTCTTC; CDR3: CASSQLHTSGNEQFF
V: TRBV6-2/TRBV6-3; size: many; D: TRBD1; J: TRBJ2-6; DNA: TGTGCCAGCAGTTCCGGGACAGGGACCGGGGCCAACGTCCTGACTTTC; CDR3: CASSSGTGTGANVLTF
V: TRBV30; size: few; D: TRBD1; J: TRBJ1-1; DNA: TGTGCCTGGGGAGACAGGGGATTGACTGAAGCTTTCTTT; CDR3: CAWGDRGLTEAFF
V: TRBV7-2; size: few; D: TRBD2; J: TRBJ2-7; DNA: TGTGCCAGCAGCCCCCATCGCCTAGCGGGCTCCAACGAGCAGTACTTC; CDR3: CASSPHRLAGSNEQYF
V: TRBV6-2/TRBV6-3; size: .; D: .; J: TRBJ2-1; DNA: TGTGCCAGCAGTTACCCGGGGGACCCATACAATGAGCAGTTCTTC; CDR3: CASSYPGDPYNEQFF
V: TRBV5-6; size: .; D: TRBD2; J: TRBJ2-3; DNA: TGTGCCAGCAGCCCTTACTGGGGGTTAGCGGGGGATACGCAGTATTTT; CDR3: CASSPYWGLAGDTQYF
V: TRBV12-3/TRBV12-4; size: .; D: .; J: TRBJ1-1; DNA: TGTGCCAGCAGACCGACCAGGGGCAGCAACCAGAACACTGAAGCTTTCTTT; CDR3: CASRPTRGSNQNTEAFF
V: TRBV5-1; size: many; D: .; J: TRBJ1-4; DNA: TGCGCCAGCAGCTTACAACAGGGAACTAATGAAAAACTGTTTTTT; CDR3: CASSLQQGTNEKLFF